Presented here are 25 T cell receptor beta chains from one specimen sequenced in a study of control samples from healthy donors and cancer patients. Sequencing was performed with immunoSEQ multiplex PCR; in TCRdb, only in-frame clones are kept and a portion is missing. Among 45,000 to 60,000 clones listed, roughly nine tenths were seen once. Sequenced sample: PBMCs. The receptors come from a man aged 60-69 years with head and neck cancer.

V is TRBV7-9 and J is TRBJ2-7, with 13 bases fitting TRBD2. The J segment lost 2 bases and the V segment lost 5 bases, leaving 12 bases of the junction unmatched. Per the germline V gene, CDR1 is SEHNR and CDR2 is FQNEAQ (reference sequence). The CDR3 length is 18 residues. CDR3 sequence: CASSGETSGGTTAYEQYF. The CDR3 DNA reads TGTGCCAGCAGCGGGGAGACTAGCGGGGGGACTACTGCCTACGAGCAGTACTTC. Together with reference TRBV7-9 and TRBJ2-7, the CDR3 gives the full variable domain: DTGVSQNPRHKITKRGQNVTFRCDPISEHNRLYWYRQTLGQGPEFLTYFQNEAQLEKSRLLSDRFSAERPKGSFSTLEIQRTEQGDSAMYLCASSGETSGGTTAYEQYFGPGTRLTVT.

The chain is built from TRBV5-1 and TRBJ2-3; TRBD2 matches 8 bases. Losses at the gene ends were 3 bases for V and 2 bases for J; bases not matched to a gene: 5. Germline-derived CDR1 and CDR2 are SGHRS and YFSETQ. This CDR3 spans 15 amino acids. The CDR3 coding sequence is TGCGCCAGCAGCTCCGGACTAGCAATCACAGATACGCAGTATTTT. This encodes CASSSGLAITDTQYF.

The chain recombines TRBV29-1 with TRBJ2-7; D may be TRBD1 or TRBD2 (5 bases each). This CDR3 has 13 amino acids. Germline CDR1 and CDR2: SQVTM and ANQGSEA. V lost 1 base and J lost 1, with 8 bases in between. DNA for the CDR3: TGCAGCGTTGAAGGGGACCTTTCCTACGAGCAGTACTTC. Encoded protein: CSVEGDLSYEQYF.

In this sample, this clone turned up a few times. The rearrangement links TRBV21-1 to TRBJ2-5; TRBD1, the table's D call, was not compared with the DNA. TRBV21-1 is termed a pseudogene. The CDR3 has 13 residues. The CDR3 sequence: CASSQGWQETQYF. DNA for the CDR3: TGTGCCAGCTCGCAGGGTTGGCAAGAGACCCAGTACTTC.

This rearrangement joins TRBV25-1 to TRBJ2-2; 9 bases are shared with TRBD1. Germline V lookup: CDR1 MGHDK, CDR2 SYGVNS. Trimming cost V 5 bases and J 4 bases; bases outside gene matches: 14. This CDR3 contains 18 residues. The CDR3 sequence is CASSPPPLGTGITGELFF. DNA for the CDR3: TGTGCCAGCAGTCCACCCCCGTTAGGGACAGGGATCACCGGGGAGCTGTTTTTT.

This chain joins TRBV28 and TRBJ1-5; D is possibly TRBD1 (5 bases). Looked up from germline, CDR1 is MDHEN and CDR2 is SYDVKM. CDR3 length: 15 residues. V was pared by 3 bases and J by 4 bases, with 13 bases between. The CDR3 protein is CASSFPGGPNQPQHF. Here the CDR3 DNA reads TGTGCCAGCAGTTTCCCGGGGGGACCGAATCAGCCCCAGCATTTT.

The gene calls are TRBV6-8 and TRBJ2-1, with 9 bases fitting TRBD2. The CDR3 consists of 14 residues. With V trimmed by 3 bases and J by 7 bases, 4 bases remained unmatched. Germline CDR1 is MNHGY and CDR2 is SAAAGT. The CDR3 coding sequence is TGTGCCAGCAGTTATGCGGGGGGGGCTAATGAGCAGTTCTTC. Translation gives CASSYAGGANEQFF.

Notes on this clone: At one boundary the junction diverges from the germline segment, which might be a read error. The chain combines TRBV7-3 with TRBJ2-1; 9 bases line up with TRBD2. The CDR3 has 13 residues. The germline V gene encodes CDR1 SGHTA and CDR2 FQGTGA. CDR3 sequence (DNA): TGTGCCAGCAGCTCGAGCTTCGGCGGGAGGGCCCTCTTC. Residues: CASSSSFGGRALF. Full variable domain (missing parts from reference TRBV7-3 and TRBJ2-1): GAGVSQTPSNKVTEKGKYVELRCDPISGHTALYWYRQSLGQGPEFLIYFQGTGAADDSGLPNDRFFAVRPEGSVSTLKIQRTERGDSAVYLCASSSSFGGRALFGPGTRLTVL.

The chain links TRBV24-1 to TRBJ1-4, with 7 positions matching TRBD1. V shed 2 bases and J 2 bases; nucleotides not matched to a gene: 7. The CDR3 loop spans 17 amino acids. Germline CDR1 KGHDR, CDR2 SFDVKD. CDR3 region: CATSDSRQGDTNEKLFF. CDR3 nucleotides: TGTGCCACCAGTGATTCCCGACAGGGAGATACTAATGAAAAACTGTTTTTT.

This rearrangement joins TRBV7-2 to TRBJ2-1, with D tentatively TRBD1 or TRBD2 (5 bases each). V lost 0 bases to trimming and J lost 2 bases, with 8 bases between them. The CDR3 loop spans 15 amino acids. Germline loops: CDR1 SGHTA, CDR2 FQGNSA. For the CDR3, the DNA is TGTGCCAGCAGCTTAGCAGGGACGGCCTACAATGAGCAGTTCTTC. Translating it yields CASSLAGTAYNEQFF.

The chain employs TRBV28 and TRBJ1-2, with TRBD1 matching 7 bases. Germline V gives CDR1 MDHEN, CDR2 SYDVKM. This CDR3 has 15 amino acids. After removal of 6 bases from V and 5 bases from J, the junction contained 12 bases not matched to a gene. In DNA form, the CDR3 reads TGTGCCAGCAGGGCCTCAGGACAGGAGGGTTATGGCTACACCTTC. It encodes CASRASGQEGYGYTF.

The chain links TRBV9 to TRBJ1-6; D call uncertain. Trimming left V 4 bases short and J 3 bases short, with 8 bases between. The CDR3 runs 14 residues. Germline lookup yields CDR1 SGDLS and CDR2 YYNGEE. DNA of the CDR3: TGTGCCAGCAGCACGGGCTTCTATAATTCACCCCTCCACTTT. Amino acid sequence: CASSTGFYNSPLHF.

The chain recombines TRBV5-4 with TRBJ2-1; maybe TRBD1 (6 bases). V was cut by 4 bases and J by 6 bases, with 17 bases left in between. Germline lookup yields CDR1 SGHNT and CDR2 YYREEE (reference sequence). The CDR3 runs 15 residues. Written as DNA, the CDR3 is TGTGCCAGCAGCCGCCGGGACATTATAGGCAATGAGCAGTTCTTC. Translated: CASSRRDIIGNEQFF.

V is TRBV28 and J is TRBJ2-7; 10 nucleotides agree with TRBD1. CDR1 and CDR2 from the germline V gene are MDHEN and SYDVKM. The CDR3 totals 16 residues. Trimming at V came to 4 bases and at J to 0 bases, leaving 6 bases not matched to a gene. The CDR3 DNA is TGTGCCAGCAGTTCAAGGGGGACAGGGGACTCCTACGAGCAGTACTTC. Encoded protein: CASSSRGTGDSYEQYF.

This sequence joins TRBV7-2 and TRBJ2-3, with 12 bases identical to TRBD2. The CDR3 has 16 amino acids. Germline trimming cut 5 bases from V and 7 bases from J; bases unmatched to any gene: 10. Germline-derived CDR1 and CDR2 are SGHTA and FQGNSA. CDR3 amino acids: CASSQPPTSGRHTQYF. DNA for the CDR3: TGTGCCAGCAGCCAACCGCCGACTAGCGGGAGACATACGCAGTATTTT.

This clone appeared a single time. The rearrangement uses TRBV29-1 and TRBJ1-3; weak D call: TRBD1 (5 bases). The CDR3 extends over 14 amino acids. From germline, CDR1 is SQVTM and CDR2 ANQGSEA. The V end was cut by 7 bases, the J end by 0 bases, with 13 bases between. The CDR3 DNA is TGCAGCGCCAGACAGTCAAGCTCTGGAAACACCATATATTTT. Its protein is CSARQSSSGNTIYF.

The gene calls are TRBV28 and TRBJ2-7; 7 positions agree with TRBD1. The junction had 8 bases not matched to a gene; V was cut back by 4 bases and J by 2 bases. Per germline, CDR1 MDHEN and CDR2 SYDVKM. This CDR3 comprises 15 residues. The CDR3 bases are TGTGCCAGCAGTTCCCAGGACAGGAGCGCCTACGAGCAGTACTTC. This encodes CASSSQDRSAYEQYF.

The V call is TRBV7-3, the J call TRBJ2-4; D perhaps matches TRBD2 (6 bases). The CDR3 consists of 17 residues. Trimming stripped 1 base from V and 2 bases from J, with 15 bases between. The germline gives CDR1 SGHTA, CDR2 FQGTGA. The CDR3 DNA follows: TGTGCCAGCAGCTTAATCGGGGGTCGGTATACCAAAAACATTCAGTACTTC. Translation: CASSLIGGRYTKNIQYF.

The V and J genes are TRBV7-2 and TRBJ2-5; 15 bases are a match to TRBD2. The germline V gene encodes CDR1 SGHTA and CDR2 FQGNSA. The CDR3 sequence is 19 residues long. J lost 1 base, V lost 3 bases, and 9 bases had no gene match. The CDR3 loop is CASSFPGTSGRRAQETQYF. The CDR3 nucleotides read TGTGCCAGCAGCTTCCCCGGGACTAGCGGGAGGAGGGCCCAAGAGACCCAGTACTTC.

J is TRBJ2-2 and V is TRBV18, with D possibly matching TRBD2 (6 bases). Germline CDR1 and CDR2: KGHSH and LQKENI. Trimming stripped 2 bases from V and 5 bases from J, with 21 bases between. The CDR3 sequence is 18 residues long. The DNA for the CDR3 is TGTGCCAGCTCACCAGGGTCGTCCGGGGGTCACTCTACCGGGGAGCTGTTTTTT. Protein sequence: CASSPGSSGGHSTGELFF. Looking up the rest from reference TRBV18 and TRBJ2-2 gives the full variable domain: NAGVMQNPRHLVRRRGQEARLRCSPMKGHSHVYWYRQLPEEGLKFMVYLQKENIIDESGMPKERFSAEFPKEGPSILRIQQVVRGDSAAYFCASSPGSSGGHSTGELFFGEGSRLTVL.

The CDR3 is CASSLDAGGYEQYF. DNA for the CDR3: TGTGCCAGCAGCTTAGATGCGGGGGGCTACGAGCAGTACTTC. The chain employs TRBV7-9 and TRBJ2-7, with 8 bases aligning to TRBD2. The CDR3 extends over 14 amino acids. The V gene end was trimmed by 1 base and the J gene end by 3 bases; junction bases not matched to a gene: 2. CDR1 is SEHNR and CDR2 is FQNEAQ in the germline V gene (reference sequence). Supplemented by reference TRBV7-9 and TRBJ2-7, the full variable domain reads DTGVSQNPRHKITKRGQNVTFRCDPISEHNRLYWYRQTLGQGPEFLTYFQNEAQLEKSRLLSDRFSAERPKGSFSTLEIQRTEQGDSAMYLCASSLDAGGYEQYFGPGTRLTVT.

The chain uses TRBV5-5 and TRBJ2-7; the D gene is possibly TRBD1 (5 bases). Germline assignment: CDR1 SGHKS and CDR2 YYEKEE (reference sequence). V was shortened by 0 bases and J by 4 bases, with 14 bases between the two germline ends. CDR3 length equals 15 residues. The CDR3 spells CASSLAGQGIYEQYF. CDR3 DNA sequence: TGTGCCAGCAGCTTGGCAGGGCAGGGTATTTACGAGCAGTACTTC.

This chain joins TRBV18 and TRBJ1-2; possibly TRBD1 for D (6 bases). With 3 bases removed from V and 0 bases from J, the gap between germline ends came to 8 bases. CDR3 length equals 14 residues. Germline V CDR1 and CDR2: KGHSH, LQKENI. CDR3 sequence: CASSPDSSNYGYTF. Written as DNA, the CDR3 is TGTGCCAGCTCACCGGACAGTTCTAACTATGGCTACACCTTC. Complete variable domain (other parts from reference TRBV18 and TRBJ1-2): NAGVMQNPRHLVRRRGQEARLRCSPMKGHSHVYWYRQLPEEGLKFMVYLQKENIIDESGMPKERFSAEFPKEGPSILRIQQVVRGDSAAYFCASSPDSSNYGYTFGSGTRLTVV.

This clone was counted a few times. The rearrangement links TRBV4-1 to TRBJ1-2; the match to TRBD1 covers 10 bases. V shed 2 bases and J 7 bases; nucleotides not matched to a gene: 7. This CDR3 has 15 residues. Germline V CDR1 and CDR2: MGHRA, YSYEKL. The CDR3 DNA reads as TGCGCCAGCAGCCAAAGACAGCGGGACAGGGGTGGCTACACCTTC. It specifies CASSQRQRDRGGYTF.

The chain couples TRBV30 to TRBJ1-5; D ambiguous. Germline CDR1 and CDR2: GTSNPN and SVGIG (reference sequence). The CDR3 covers 15 residues. V shed 1 base and J shed 2 bases, with 12 bases lying between them. CDR3 coding DNA: TGTGCCTGGAGTGCTTTAGGAGACGGCAATCAGCCCCAGCATTTT. Amino acid sequence: CAWSALGDGNQPQHF.